This T cell receptor beta chain comes out of a study of radiation and T cells in renal cell carcinoma. The study's findings and limits: Baseline intratumoral clonotype presence is unknown without pretreatment biopsies. From baseline, blood top tumor clonotypes peaked at 2 weeks post-radiation.

This CDR3 region has 15 residues. The trim removed 6 bases at V and 5 bases at J, leaving 10 bases unmatched. Germline V CDR1 and CDR2: GTSNPN, SVGIG (reference sequence). This sample's time point: baseline pretreatment blood. Treatment in this sample: 15 Gy SBRT to primary tumor, nephrectomy 4 weeks later. The tumor was a clear cell renal cell carcinoma. As concerns this clone: What it recognizes is unknown.

TCRdb's copy holds only in-frame clones and misses some; the assay was immunoSEQ multiplex PCR. The sample yields 100,000 to 150,000 clones, approximately 78% seen once. The clonotype was recovered from a woman aged 55 to 70 with renal cell carcinoma. The specimen was blood, collected from a patient whose treatment included radiotherapy and nephrectomy. The chain employs TRBV30 and TRBJ2-5; 12 bases agree with TRBD2. For the CDR3, the DNA is TGTGCCTGTTATAAGACTAGCGGGAGAAAGGAGACCCAGTACTTC. Its protein is CACYKTSGRKETQYF.